In this sample, the clone carrying this TCR delta chain is large. Different DNA sequences within this sample yield the same CDR3. The sample is drawn from a study of gamma-delta T cells after stem cell transplantation. TCRdb called clones from the RT-PCR reads again using CATT. The profile shows about 5,400 delta-chain clones, roughly 10% of them singletons. Germline CDR1 is GEAIGNYY and CDR2 is EKD. The trim removed 0 bases at V and 0 bases at J, leaving 6 bases unmatched. This CDR3 has 18 residues. The source is a human donor. It is not recorded whose cells these are; they may come from a transplant donor. The sample taken for sequencing was gamma-delta T cells. The chain links TRDV2 to TRDJ2; 10 bases match TRDD3. CDR3 sequence: CACDTLLGDGALTAQLFF. The DNA of the CDR3 is TGTGCCTGTGACACCTTACTGGGGGATGGAGCTTTGACAGCACAACTCTTCTTT.